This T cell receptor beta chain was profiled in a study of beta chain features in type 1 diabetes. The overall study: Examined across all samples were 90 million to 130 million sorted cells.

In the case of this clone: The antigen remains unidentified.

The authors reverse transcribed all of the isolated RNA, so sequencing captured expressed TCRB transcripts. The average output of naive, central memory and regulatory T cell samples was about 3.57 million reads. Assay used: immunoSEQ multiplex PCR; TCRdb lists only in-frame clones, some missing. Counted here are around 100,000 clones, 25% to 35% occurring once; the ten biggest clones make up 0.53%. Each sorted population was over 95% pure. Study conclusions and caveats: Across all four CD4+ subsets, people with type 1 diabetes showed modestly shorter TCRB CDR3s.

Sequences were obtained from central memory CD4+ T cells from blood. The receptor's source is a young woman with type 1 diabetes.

The CDR3 sequence is CASSELAPTQETQYF. CDR3 coding DNA: TGTGCCAGCAGCGAACTAGCGCCTACTCAAGAGACCCAGTACTTC. The V and J genes are TRBV14 and TRBJ2-5; 7 bases map to TRBD2. CDR1 is SGHDN and CDR2 is FVKESK in the germline V gene. The ends lost 5 bases at V and 2 bases at J; junction bases unmatched: 8. CDR3 size: 15 residues.